This TCR beta chain was found in a study of cytomegalovirus exposure and HLA in healthy donors. Study outcomes and limitations: Published work reported that the classifier diagnosed cytomegalovirus status with high specificity and sensitivity. The listing of 160 or so TCR beta chains classed them as cytomegalovirus-associated.

A remark on this clone: The antigen is unknown.

V gave up 9 bases and J gave up 7 bases, with 7 bases separating them. The CDR3 loop spans 9 amino acids. Germline V lookup: CDR1 LNHDA, CDR2 SQIVND (reference sequence). Clones were read by immunoSEQ multiplex PCR, and TCRdb kept only the in-frame ones, dropping some. The repertoire holds about 130,000 clones, with 89% as singletons. The J gene is TRBJ2-7, the V gene TRBV19; D not resolved. This TCR was recovered from a woman between 18 and 29 years old in good health and CMV-seronegative. The material sequenced was PBMCs. The CDR3 DNA follows: TGTGCCAGCCCCCAGGAGCAGTACTTC. Residues: CASPQEQYF.